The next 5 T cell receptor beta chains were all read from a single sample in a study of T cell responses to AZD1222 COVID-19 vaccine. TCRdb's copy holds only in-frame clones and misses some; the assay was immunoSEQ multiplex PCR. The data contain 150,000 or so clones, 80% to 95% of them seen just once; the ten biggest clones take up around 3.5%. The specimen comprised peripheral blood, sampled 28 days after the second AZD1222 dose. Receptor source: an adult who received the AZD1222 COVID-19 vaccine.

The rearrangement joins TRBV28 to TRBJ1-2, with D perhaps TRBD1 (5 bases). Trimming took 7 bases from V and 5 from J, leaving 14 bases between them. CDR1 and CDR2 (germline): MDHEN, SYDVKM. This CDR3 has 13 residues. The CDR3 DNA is TGTGCCAGCACCCCCCAGGGACTTTATGGCTACACCTTC. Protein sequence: CASTPQGLYGYTF.

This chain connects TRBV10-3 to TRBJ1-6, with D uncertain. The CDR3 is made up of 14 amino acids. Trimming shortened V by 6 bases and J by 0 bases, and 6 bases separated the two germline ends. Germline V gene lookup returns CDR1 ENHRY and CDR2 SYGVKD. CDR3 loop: CAISQHSYNSPLHF. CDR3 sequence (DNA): TGTGCCATCAGCCAGCACTCCTATAATTCACCCCTCCACTTT.

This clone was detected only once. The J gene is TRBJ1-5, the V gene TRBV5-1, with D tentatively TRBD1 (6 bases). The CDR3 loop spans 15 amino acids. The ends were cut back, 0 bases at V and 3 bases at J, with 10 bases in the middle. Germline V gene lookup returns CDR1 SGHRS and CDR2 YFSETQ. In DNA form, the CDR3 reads TGCGCCAGCAGCTTGGCCGGGGGGCCCAATCAGCCCCAGCATTTT. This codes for CASSLAGGPNQPQHF.

CDR3 sequence (DNA): TGTGCCAGTCGGAGGACAGGGGAAGAGAACTATGGCTACACCTTC. Its translation is CASRRTGEENYGYTF. The J gene is TRBJ1-2, the V gene TRBV19, with 9 bases matching TRBD1. This CDR3 region has 15 residues. Germline CDR1 reads LNHDA; CDR2 reads SQIVND (reference sequence). The trim removed 8 bases at V and 2 bases at J, leaving 9 bases unmatched. Full variable domain (missing parts from reference TRBV19 and TRBJ1-2): DGGITQSPKYLFRKEGQNVTLSCEQNLNHDAMYWYRQDPGQGLRLIYYSQIVNDFQKGDIAEGYSVSREKKESFPLTVTSAQKNPTAFYLCASRRTGEENYGYTFGSGTRLTVV.

The CDR3 here is CASSSGSRTDTQYF. As DNA, the CDR3 is TGCGCCAGCAGCTCCGGGAGTCGGACAGATACGCAGTATTTT. The rearrangement joins TRBV5-1 to TRBJ2-3; tentatively, D is TRBD2 (6 bases). The CDR3 sequence is 14 residues long. From germline, CDR1 is SGHRS and CDR2 YFSETQ. V was trimmed by 3 bases and J by 3 bases, leaving 11 bases between them. Looking up the rest from reference TRBV5-1 and TRBJ2-3 gives the full variable domain: KAGVTQTPRYLIKTRGQQVTLSCSPISGHRSVSWYQQTPGQGLQFLFEYFSETQRNKGNFPGRFSGRQFSNSRSEMNVSTLELGDSALYLCASSSGSRTDTQYFGPGTRLTVL.